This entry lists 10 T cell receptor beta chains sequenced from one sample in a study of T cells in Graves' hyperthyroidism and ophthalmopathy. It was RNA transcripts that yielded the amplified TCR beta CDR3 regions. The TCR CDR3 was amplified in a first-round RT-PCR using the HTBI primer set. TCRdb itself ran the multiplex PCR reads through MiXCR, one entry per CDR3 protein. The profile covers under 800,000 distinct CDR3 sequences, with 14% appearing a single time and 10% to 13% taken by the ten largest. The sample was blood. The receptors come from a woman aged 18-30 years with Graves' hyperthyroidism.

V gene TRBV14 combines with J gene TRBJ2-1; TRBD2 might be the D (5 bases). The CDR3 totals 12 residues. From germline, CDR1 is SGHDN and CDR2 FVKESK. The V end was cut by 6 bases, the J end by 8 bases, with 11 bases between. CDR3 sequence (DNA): TGTGCCAGCAGTCGGGGATGGGATGAGCAGTTCTTC. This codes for CASSRGWDEQFF.

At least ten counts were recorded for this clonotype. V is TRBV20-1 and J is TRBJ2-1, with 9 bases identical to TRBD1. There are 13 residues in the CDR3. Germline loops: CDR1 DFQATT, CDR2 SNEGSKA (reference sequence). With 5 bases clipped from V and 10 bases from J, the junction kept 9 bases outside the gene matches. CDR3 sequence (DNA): TGCAGTGCTTCGCTGGACGGACAGGGGGAGCAGTTCTTC. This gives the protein CSASLDGQGEQFF.

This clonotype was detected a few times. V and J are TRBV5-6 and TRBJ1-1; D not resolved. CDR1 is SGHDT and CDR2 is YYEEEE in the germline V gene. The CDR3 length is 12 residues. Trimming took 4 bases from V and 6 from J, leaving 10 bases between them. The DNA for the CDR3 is TGTGCCAGCAGCCGCGCTTGGGCTGAAGCTTTCTTT. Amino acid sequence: CASSRAWAEAFF.

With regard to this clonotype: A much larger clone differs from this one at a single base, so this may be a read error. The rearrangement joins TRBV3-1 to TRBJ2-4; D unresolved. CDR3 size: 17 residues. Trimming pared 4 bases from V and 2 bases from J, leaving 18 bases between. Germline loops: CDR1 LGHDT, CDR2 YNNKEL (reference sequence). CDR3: CASSPMLSRDTKNIQYF. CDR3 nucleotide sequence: TGTGCCAGCAGCCCCATGCTAAGTCGAGATACCAAAAACATTCAGTACTTC.

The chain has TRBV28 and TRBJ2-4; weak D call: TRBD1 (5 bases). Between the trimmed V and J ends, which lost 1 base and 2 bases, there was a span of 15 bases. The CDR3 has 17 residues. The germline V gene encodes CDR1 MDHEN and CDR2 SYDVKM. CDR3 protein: CASSLYRTTYTKNIQYF. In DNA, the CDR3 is TGTGCCAGCAGTTTATATCGGACAACCTACACCAAAAACATTCAGTACTTC.

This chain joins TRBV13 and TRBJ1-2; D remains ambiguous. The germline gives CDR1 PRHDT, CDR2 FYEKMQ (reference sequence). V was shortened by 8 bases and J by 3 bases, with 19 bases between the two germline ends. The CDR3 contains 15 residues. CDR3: CASLRGVNIDYGYTF. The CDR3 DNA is TGTGCCAGCCTCCGGGGTGTAAATATTGACTATGGCTACACCTTC.

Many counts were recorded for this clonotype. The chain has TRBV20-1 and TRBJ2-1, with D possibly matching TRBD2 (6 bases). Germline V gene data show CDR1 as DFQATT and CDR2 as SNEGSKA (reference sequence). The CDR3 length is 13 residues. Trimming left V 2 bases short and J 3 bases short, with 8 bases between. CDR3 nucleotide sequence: TGCAGTGCTAGATGGGGACTCTACAATGAGCAGTTCTTC. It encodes CSARWGLYNEQFF.

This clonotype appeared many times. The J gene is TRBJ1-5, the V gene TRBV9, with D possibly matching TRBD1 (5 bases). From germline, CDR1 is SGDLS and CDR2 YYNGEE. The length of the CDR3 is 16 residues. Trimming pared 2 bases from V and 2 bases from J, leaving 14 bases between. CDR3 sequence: CASSVKGKAGNQPQHF. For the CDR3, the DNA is TGTGCCAGCAGCGTTAAGGGGAAAGCGGGCAATCAGCCCCAGCATTTT.

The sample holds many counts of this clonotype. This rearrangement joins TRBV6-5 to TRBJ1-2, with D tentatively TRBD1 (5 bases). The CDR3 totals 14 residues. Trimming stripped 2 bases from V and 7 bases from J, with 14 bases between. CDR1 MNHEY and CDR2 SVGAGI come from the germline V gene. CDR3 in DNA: TGTGCCAGCAGTTACCCCGGGGGAGGGTTTGGCTACACCTTC. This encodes CASSYPGGGFGYTF.

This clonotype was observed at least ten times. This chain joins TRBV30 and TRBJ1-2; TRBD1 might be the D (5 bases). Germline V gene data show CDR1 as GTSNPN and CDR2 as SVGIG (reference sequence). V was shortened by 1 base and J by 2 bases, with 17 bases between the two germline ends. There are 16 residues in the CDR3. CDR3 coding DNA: TGTGCCTGGAGTGGACTCAGGGAACCCGAAAACTATGGCTACACCTTC. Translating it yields CAWSGLREPENYGYTF.